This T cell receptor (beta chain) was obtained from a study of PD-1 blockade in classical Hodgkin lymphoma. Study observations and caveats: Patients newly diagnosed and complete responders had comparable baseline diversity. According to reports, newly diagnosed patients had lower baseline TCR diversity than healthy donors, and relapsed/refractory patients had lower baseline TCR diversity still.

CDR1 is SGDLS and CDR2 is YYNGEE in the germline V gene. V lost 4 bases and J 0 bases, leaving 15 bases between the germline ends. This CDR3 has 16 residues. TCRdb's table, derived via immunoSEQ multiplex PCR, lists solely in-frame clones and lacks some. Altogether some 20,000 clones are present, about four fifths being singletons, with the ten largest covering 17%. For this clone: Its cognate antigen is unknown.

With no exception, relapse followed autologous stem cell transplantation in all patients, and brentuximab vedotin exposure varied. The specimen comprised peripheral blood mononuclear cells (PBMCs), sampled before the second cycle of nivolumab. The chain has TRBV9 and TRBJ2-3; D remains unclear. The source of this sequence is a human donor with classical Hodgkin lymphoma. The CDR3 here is CASSPARSTSTDTQYF. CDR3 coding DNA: TGTGCCAGCAGCCCAGCGCGGTCTACTAGCACAGATACGCAGTATTTT.